The T cell receptor beta chain under discussion was sequenced for a study of T cells in localized non-small cell lung cancer. Study-level findings and limits: Sequencing involved a lone tumor region, leaving heterogeneity possible.

Libraries were prepared by immunoSEQ multiplex PCR; TCRdb keeps only in-frame clonotypes and omits some of them. This table has around 83,000 clones, roughly 87% appearing once. Turning to this clone: Antigen specificity is unknown.

The CDR3 is made up of 16 amino acids. Trimming cost V 2 bases and J 0 bases; bases outside gene matches: 5. Germline lookup yields CDR1 MDHEN and CDR2 SYDVKM. V gene TRBV28 combines with J gene TRBJ2-3; TRBD2 aligns across 7 bases. This receptor was taken from a man aged 40 to 75 with stage I squamous cell lung carcinoma. The specimen comprised peripheral blood, sampled before any cancer treatment. The CDR3 DNA is TGTGCCAGCAGTTTAAGGGGAGCGGGGAGCACAGATACGCAGTATTTT. The encoded protein is CASSLRGAGSTDTQYF.